What follows are 20 T cell receptor beta chains derived from one specimen sequenced in a study of T cells after yellow fever vaccination. TCRdb re-called the 5' RACE reads through MiXCR, storing one row per CDR3 protein. Seen here are about 75,000 distinct CDR3 sequences, 7.3% observed once, and the top ten hold around 30%. The sequencing here drew on CD8+ T cells sorted from PBMCs, taken around 10 days after the first yellow fever vaccination. Every receptor here comes from a man aged 18-30 years who received the YFV17D yellow fever vaccine.

This clonotype was counted ten times or more. The rearrangement uses TRBV5-1 and TRBJ1-2; D not certain. Germline CDR1 is SGHRS and CDR2 is YFSETQ. This CDR3 spans 14 amino acids. The V gene lost 1 base and the J gene lost 8 bases, with 15 bases spanning the gap. DNA for the CDR3: TGCGCCAGCAGCTTGACGGATCCGAAATCCGGCTACACCTTC. Protein sequence: CASSLTDPKSGYTF.

J is TRBJ2-3 and V is TRBV12-3 or TRBV12-4, with 7 bases matching TRBD1. The CDR3 extends over 18 amino acids. V was pared by 11 bases and J by 5 bases, with 25 bases of the junction left unmatched. As DNA, the CDR3 is TGTGCCTTCAGTTTAGGCTACTTAACAGGGGACCTCGGAGATACGCAGTATTTT. It translates to CAFSLGYLTGDLGDTQYF.

This clonotype was recorded at least ten times. The chain recombines TRBV4-1 with TRBJ2-7; 9 nucleotides align to TRBD1. Per the germline V gene, CDR1 is MGHRA and CDR2 is YSYEKL. J was trimmed by 7 bases and V by 1 base; bases with no gene match: 2. The CDR3 runs to 13 residues. The CDR3 coding sequence is TGCGCCAGCAGCCAAGTGGGGACAGGGGAGCAGTACTTC. Translation: CASSQVGTGEQYF.

In this sample, this clonotype turned up a few times. V usage is TRBV7-8 and J usage is TRBJ2-2, with D unclear. Trimming took 3 bases from V and 9 from J, leaving 8 bases between them. This CDR3 spans 12 amino acids. Per the germline V gene, CDR1 is SGHVS and CDR2 is FQNEAQ. This CDR3 is CASSFGSWELFF. The CDR3 nucleotides are TGTGCCAGCAGCTTCGGGTCCTGGGAGCTGTTTTTT.

About this clonotype: A read error may explain this, as a much larger clone is one base away. The chain has TRBV6-5 and TRBJ2-3; 10 nucleotides align to TRBD2. Germline assignment: CDR1 MNHEY and CDR2 SVGAGI. The length of the CDR3 is 17 residues. The CDR3 DNA reads TGTGCCAGCAGTTACCGCCCTAGCGGGGGTTCACCAGATATGCAGTATTTT. This codes for CASSYRPSGGSPDMQYF.

This clonotype was observed at least ten times. The chain links TRBV6-5 to TRBJ2-7; D unclear. The V gene's germline CDR1 is MNHEY and CDR2 SVGAGI. V lost 0 bases and J 0 bases, leaving 3 bases between the germline ends. The CDR3 is made up of 13 amino acids. The CDR3 reads CASSYSSSYEQYF. The DNA for the CDR3 is TGTGCCAGCAGTTACTCGAGCTCCTACGAGCAGTACTTC.

This chain connects TRBV7-8 to TRBJ2-6; D assignment may be TRBD1 or TRBD2 (5 bases each). This CDR3 spans 16 amino acids. V lost 3 bases and J 0 bases, leaving 9 bases between the germline ends. Germline CDR1 and CDR2: SGHVS and FQNEAQ. CDR3 coding DNA: TGTGCCAGCAGCTTCGCAGGGAGCTCTGGGGCCAACGTCCTGACTTTC. Translation: CASSFAGSSGANVLTF.

The chain is built from TRBV14 and TRBJ1-1, with 7 bases matching TRBD1. With V trimmed by 4 bases and J by 7 bases, 9 bases remained unmatched. This CDR3 region has 14 residues. Germline-derived CDR1 and CDR2 are SGHDN and FVKESK. The CDR3 protein is CASSPRTGLYEAFF. Written as DNA, the CDR3 is TGTGCCAGCAGCCCTCGGACAGGACTTTATGAAGCTTTCTTT.

In this sample, this clonotype turned up many times. This sequence joins TRBV29-1 and TRBJ1-1; tentative D call: TRBD1 (6 bases). The CDR3 has 13 residues. The V and J ends lost 3 bases and 4 bases respectively, with 12 bases between them. CDR1 is SQVTM, CDR2 ANQGSEA, per germline. The CDR3 sequence is CSVDTGSSTEAFF. The CDR3 coding sequence is TGCAGCGTTGACACAGGGTCGTCCACTGAAGCTTTCTTT.

This clonotype has more than one count but fewer than ten. The chain has TRBV18 and TRBJ2-1; 14 nucleotides align to TRBD2. The CDR3 is 17 amino acids. Germline CDR1 reads KGHSH; CDR2 reads LQKENI. With V trimmed by 4 bases and J by 2 bases, 4 bases remained unmatched. CDR3 sequence reads: CASSQGLAGAPYNEQFF. The CDR3 DNA is TGTGCCAGCTCACAGGGACTAGCGGGGGCTCCCTACAATGAGCAGTTCTTC.

This clonotype was seen many times. The gene calls are TRBV7-3 and TRBJ2-1; tentatively, D is TRBD2 (7 bases). This CDR3 has 15 amino acids. The germline gives CDR1 SGHTA, CDR2 FQGTGA. V dropped 3 bases and J dropped 2 bases, with 11 bases sitting between them. For the CDR3, the DNA is TGTGCCAGCAGCTTTTCGGGGGGCCCCTACAATGAGCAGTTCTTC. Translation gives CASSFSGGPYNEQFF.

This clonotype appeared once. The V gene is TRBV20-1, the J gene TRBJ2-5; tentative D call: TRBD2 (6 bases). CDR1 is DFQATT and CDR2 is SNEGSKA in the germline V gene (reference sequence). The V end lost 3 bases, the J end lost 2 bases, and 16 bases lay between the germline ends. This CDR3 spans 15 amino acids. The CDR3 region is CSARWGRSGQETQYF. DNA for the CDR3: TGCAGTGCTAGGTGGGGGAGGTCTGGGCAAGAGACCCAGTACTTC.

This clonotype was counted many times. The chain has TRBV15 and TRBJ2-1; tentatively, D is TRBD2 (7 bases). The germline V gene has CDR1 LNHNV and CDR2 YYDKDF (reference sequence). Between the trimmed V and J ends, which lost 7 bases and 2 bases, there was a span of 12 bases. The CDR3 spans 14 residues. Here the CDR3 DNA reads TGTGCCACCACACGGGGGGCAGCCTACAATGAGCAGTTCTTC. Protein sequence: CATTRGAAYNEQFF. Supplemented by reference TRBV15 and TRBJ2-1, the full variable domain reads DAMVIQNPRYQVTQFGKPVTLSCSQTLNHNVMYWYQQKSSQAPKLLFHYYDKDFNNEADTPDNFQSRRPNTSFCFLDIRSPGLGDTAMYLCATTRGAAYNEQFFGPGTRLTVL.

There are many counts of this clonotype. The V call is TRBV11-1, the J call TRBJ2-7; D not certain. The CDR3 is 18 residues long. The germline V and J ends were trimmed by 5 bases and 2 bases, with 25 bases remaining between them. Per the germline V gene, CDR1 is SGHAT and CDR2 is FQDESV (reference sequence). CDR3 region: CASSPRMWQAPRTYEQYF. Here the CDR3 DNA reads TGTGCCAGCAGCCCTAGGATGTGGCAGGCGCCTCGTACCTACGAGCAGTACTTC.

This clonotype has a count of ten or more. The genes are TRBV13 and TRBJ2-1, with D possibly TRBD1 on 5 matching bases. V was cut by 2 bases and J by 9 bases, with 8 bases left in between. Germline-derived CDR1 and CDR2 are PRHDT and FYEKMQ (reference sequence). The CDR3 runs 12 residues. The CDR3 DNA is TGTGCCAGCAGCTTACAGGGAAGTGAGCAGTTCTTC. Residues: CASSLQGSEQFF.

This clonotype was observed many times. This rearrangement joins TRBV6-5 to TRBJ1-1; maybe TRBD1 (5 bases). This CDR3 is built from 17 residues. Germline loops: CDR1 MNHEY, CDR2 SVGAGI. V was cut by 0 bases and J by 3 bases, with 17 bases left in between. The DNA for the CDR3 is TGTGCCAGCAGTTACTCGAGTAGTACGTCGGGGGACACTGAAGCTTTCTTT. It is translated as CASSYSSSTSGDTEAFF.

This clonotype has just a few counts. The chain uses TRBV12-3 or TRBV12-4 and TRBJ1-4; TRBD1 agrees at 9 bases. There are 15 residues in the CDR3. Germline trimming cut 7 bases from V and 12 bases from J; bases unmatched to any gene: 15. DNA for the CDR3: TGTGCCAGCAAAAAGGACAGGGGCGGCCCGGGGGAACTGTTTTTT. Amino acids: CASKKDRGGPGELFF.

Many counts were recorded for this clonotype. The rearrangement joins TRBV4-1 to TRBJ1-2; 9 bases are shared with TRBD1. CDR3 size: 16 residues. Per germline, CDR1 MGHRA and CDR2 YSYEKL. With V trimmed by 0 bases and J by 11 bases, 13 bases remained unmatched. The CDR3 protein is CASSQDSGTGGMGYTF. In DNA form, the CDR3 reads TGCGCCAGCAGCCAAGATTCGGGAACAGGGGGCATGGGATACACCTTC.

This clonotype was detected ten times or more. V is TRBV5-4 and J is TRBJ2-2; 8 positions agree with TRBD2. J lost 3 bases, V lost 4 bases, and 11 bases had no gene match. The germline CDR1 and CDR2 sequences are SGHNT and YYREEE (reference sequence). The CDR3 sequence is 17 residues long. For the CDR3, the DNA is TGTGCCAGCAGCGAAGGGTCGGGGGGGCCGCACACCGGGGAGCTGTTTTTT. It encodes CASSEGSGGPHTGELFF.

This clonotype was picked up many times. The chain links TRBV7-9 to TRBJ1-5; D gene uncertain. The CDR3 is 15 amino acids. Trimming removed 5 bases at V and 7 bases at J, with 18 bases between. Looked up from germline, CDR1 is SEHNR and CDR2 is FQNEAQ (reference sequence). CDR3 protein: CASSPEVWERQPQHF. The CDR3 nucleotides are TGTGCCAGCAGCCCGGAGGTGTGGGAACGGCAGCCCCAGCATTTT.